Listed below are T cell receptor beta chains from one sample, sequenced in a study of cytomegalovirus exposure and HLA in healthy donors. Sequenced by immunoSEQ multiplex PCR; TCRdb stores in-frame clones only, minus some. Here the sample spans around 94,000 clones, 60% to 80% being singletons. The sample taken for sequencing was PBMCs. Receptors were obtained from a male donor in good health and CMV-seropositive. The CDR3 runs from the conserved cysteine through the conserved F or W. A D gene is named only where the DNA matches it firmly. Some rows have no size entry. The others give once, few or many, or a class for an expanded clone.

clone size: -
J gene: TRBJ1-1
D gene: -
V gene: TRBV29-1
CDR3 DNA: TGCAGCGTTTTAACAGGTGGAGCTTTCTTT
CDR3 protein: CSVLTGGAFF

clone size: -
J gene: TRBJ1-2
D gene: -
V gene: TRBV28
CDR3 DNA: TGTGCCAGCAGAACTGGGGGGGTCTATGGCTACACCTTC
CDR3 protein: CASRTGGVYGYTF

clone size: -
J gene: TRBJ2-2
D gene: TRBD2
V gene: TRBV10-3
CDR3 DNA: TGTGCCATCAGTGAGGACCCCGGACTAGCAAGCCACACCGGGGAGCTGTTTTTT
CDR3 protein: CAISEDPGLASHTGELFF

clone size: -
J gene: TRBJ2-2
D gene: -
V gene: TRBV7-2
CDR3 DNA: TGTGCCAGCAGCCCCGACAGGAACACCGGGGAGCTGTTTTTT
CDR3 protein: CASSPDRNTGELFF

clone size: -
J gene: TRBJ1-3
D gene: -
V gene: TRBV4-1
CDR3 DNA: TGCGCCAGCAGCCAAGGCGTCTCGGGGATTGGAACTGGAAACACCATATATTTT
CDR3 protein: CASSQGVSGIGTGNTIYF

clone size: once
J gene: TRBJ2-7
D gene: TRBD1
V gene: TRBV30
CDR3 DNA: TGTGCCTGGAGTACGGGACAGGGGACCTACGAGCAGTACTTC
CDR3 protein: CAWSTGQGTYEQYF

clone size: -
J gene: TRBJ2-5
D gene: -
V gene: TRBV21-1
CDR3 DNA: TGTGCCAGCAGCAAACCCGGGACAGGGGGCCGGGGGCAAGAGACCCAGTACTTC
CDR3 protein: CASSKPGTGGRGQETQYF

clone size: -
J gene: TRBJ1-3
D gene: TRBD1
V gene: TRBV11-2
CDR3 DNA: TGTGCCAGCAGCTTCGGCGGACAGGGGTCGTTAAACACCATATATTTT
CDR3 protein: CASSFGGQGSLNTIYF

clone size: -
J gene: TRBJ1-2
D gene: TRBD1
V gene: TRBV7-9
CDR3 DNA: TGTGCCAGCAGCTTAGGACAGGGAGTCAGGGGCTACACCTTC
CDR3 protein: CASSLGQGVRGYTF

clone size: -
J gene: TRBJ1-1
D gene: -
V gene: TRBV28
CDR3 DNA: TGTGCCAGCAGAATGGGGGGGACCGGGTCTAACACTGAAGCTTTCTTT
CDR3 protein: CASRMGGTGSNTEAFF

clone size: -
J gene: TRBJ2-5
D gene: -
V gene: TRBV6-1
CDR3 DNA: TGTGCCAGCAGTGAAGGGGCTTCCCAAGAGACCCAGTACTTC
CDR3 protein: CASSEGASQETQYF

clone size: -
J gene: TRBJ2-2
D gene: TRBD1
V gene: TRBV2
CDR3 DNA: TGTGCCAGCAGTGACTCGACAGGGGTCTTCACCGGGGAGCTGTTTTTT
CDR3 protein: CASSDSTGVFTGELFF

clone size: -
J gene: TRBJ2-3
D gene: TRBD2
V gene: TRBV11-2
CDR3 DNA: TGTGCCAGCAGCTTATGGAGACTAGCGGGAGCCGCAGATACGCAGTATTTT
CDR3 protein: CASSLWRLAGAADTQYF

clone size: -
J gene: TRBJ1-1
D gene: -
V gene: TRBV30
CDR3 DNA: TGTGCCTGGAGTTTCACAGCGAACACTGAAGCTTTCTTT
CDR3 protein: CAWSFTANTEAFF

clone size: -
J gene: TRBJ2-7
D gene: TRBD1
V gene: TRBV15
CDR3 DNA: TGTGCCACCAGCTCCGCCCGTGGGACAGGGAAAGGGTACGAGCAGTACTTC
CDR3 protein: CATSSARGTGKGYEQYF

clone size: few
J gene: TRBJ2-1
D gene: -
V gene: TRBV28
CDR3 DNA: TGTGCCAGCAGTTTAGAGTTGCATGAGCAGTTCTTC
CDR3 protein: CASSLELHEQFF

clone size: -
J gene: TRBJ1-4
D gene: -
V gene: TRBV18
CDR3 DNA: TGTGCCAGCTCACCAAGCGACGGCAGAACTAATGAAAAACTGTTTTTT
CDR3 protein: CASSPSDGRTNEKLFF

clone size: -
J gene: TRBJ1-1
D gene: -
V gene: TRBV28
CDR3 DNA: TGTGCCAGCAGTTTGGAGGGCGGCACTGAAGCTTTCTTT
CDR3 protein: CASSLEGGTEAFF

clone size: -
J gene: TRBJ1-1
D gene: -
V gene: TRBV7-8
CDR3 DNA: TGTGCCAGCAGTACAGGGTGGGACACTGAAGCTTTCTTT
CDR3 protein: CASSTGWDTEAFF

clone size: -
J gene: TRBJ1-1
D gene: -
V gene: TRBV18
CDR3 DNA: TGTGCCAGCTCACCCGGGGGGTCTGAAGCTTTCTTT
CDR3 protein: CASSPGGSEAFF

clone size: -
J gene: TRBJ2-4
D gene: TRBD1
V gene: TRBV27
CDR3 DNA: TGTGCCAGCAGTTACCGCCGGACAGGATTAGCCAAAAACAGTCAGTACTTC
CDR3 protein: CASSYRRTGLAKNSQYF

clone size: -
J gene: TRBJ1-2
D gene: -
V gene: TRBV4-3
CDR3 DNA: TGCGCCAGCAGCCCAAAGATAGTCGGGGGAGTCTACACCTTC
CDR3 protein: CASSPKIVGGVYTF

clone size: -
J gene: TRBJ2-2
D gene: -
V gene: TRBV7-2
CDR3 DNA: TGTGCCAGCAGCTTACGTGGGGGCGGTAACACCGGGGAGCTGTTTTTT
CDR3 protein: CASSLRGGGNTGELFF

clone size: -
J gene: TRBJ2-1
D gene: TRBD2
V gene: TRBV7-6
CDR3 DNA: TGTGCCAGCAGCATACTAGCGGGAGAATCCCAAGAGCAGTTCTTC
CDR3 protein: CASSILAGESQEQFF

clone size: few
J gene: TRBJ2-5
D gene: TRBD2
V gene: TRBV5-1
CDR3 DNA: TGCGCCAGCAGCATAGGAGGTAGCGGGATATCTGAGACCCAGTACTTC
CDR3 protein: CASSIGGSGISETQYF

clone size: -
J gene: TRBJ1-3
D gene: -
V gene: TRBV18
CDR3 DNA: TGTGCCAGCTCACCCCCAGGAAGGAACACCATATATTTT
CDR3 protein: CASSPPGRNTIYF

clone size: -
J gene: TRBJ2-3
D gene: -
V gene: TRBV28
CDR3 DNA: TGTGCCAGCAGTTGGGGGGCAGATACGCAGTATTTT
CDR3 protein: CASSWGADTQYF

clone size: -
J gene: TRBJ2-7
D gene: -
V gene: TRBV2
CDR3 DNA: TGTGCCACCTCGAGACAGGAAAGCTCCTACGAGCAGTACTTC
CDR3 protein: CATSRQESSYEQYF

clone size: many
J gene: TRBJ2-7
D gene: -
V gene: TRBV14
CDR3 DNA: TGTGCCAGCAGCCATCCCAGGGGCGAGCAGTACTTC
CDR3 protein: CASSHPRGEQYF

clone size: -
J gene: TRBJ1-1
D gene: -
V gene: TRBV5-1
CDR3 DNA: TGCGCCAGCAGCTTGGGTGGACATCGGAACACTGAAGCTTTCTTT
CDR3 protein: CASSLGGHRNTEAFF

clone size: -
J gene: TRBJ2-5
D gene: TRBD2
V gene: TRBV7-6
CDR3 DNA: TGTGCCAGCAGTTCCAGGACGGGAGGTGAGCAGTACTTC
CDR3 protein: CASSSRTGGEQYF

clone size: -
J gene: TRBJ2-1
D gene: TRBD2
V gene: TRBV11-3
CDR3 DNA: TGTGCCAGCAGCTTAGTTAGCGGGACTAGCGGGTACAATGAGCAGTTCTTC
CDR3 protein: CASSLVSGTSGYNEQFF

clone size: -
J gene: TRBJ1-3
D gene: -
V gene: TRBV20-1
CDR3 DNA: TGCAGTGTGGCAGGGAGAAACACCATATATTTT
CDR3 protein: CSVAGRNTIYF

clone size: -
J gene: TRBJ2-7
D gene: -
V gene: TRBV28
CDR3 DNA: TGTGCCAGCAGTTCGTGGCAGTACTTC
CDR3 protein: CASSSWQYF

clone size: -
J gene: TRBJ2-5
D gene: TRBD2
V gene: TRBV27
CDR3 DNA: TGTGCCAGCAGGCACGACGGGAGGGAGACCCAGTACTTC
CDR3 protein: CASRHDGRETQYF

clone size: once
J gene: TRBJ2-5
D gene: TRBD2
V gene: TRBV7-9
CDR3 DNA: TGTGCCAGCAGCTTTACTAGCGGCCAAGAGACCCAGTACTTC
CDR3 protein: CASSFTSGQETQYF

clone size: few
J gene: TRBJ2-2
D gene: -
V gene: TRBV5-5
CDR3 DNA: TGTGCCAGCAGCTTGTGGGGGGGCAATACCGGGGAGCTGTTTTTT
CDR3 protein: CASSLWGGNTGELFF

clone size: -
J gene: TRBJ2-1
D gene: TRBD2
V gene: TRBV11-2
CDR3 DNA: TGTGCCAGCAGCTTCACAGCGGGAGGGCCAAGTAATGAGCAGTTCTTC
CDR3 protein: CASSFTAGGPSNEQFF

clone size: once
J gene: TRBJ2-7
D gene: TRBD2
V gene: TRBV7-2
CDR3 DNA: TGTGCCAGCAGCTTAGAGGGGGGGCCAAGCGGGAGGGCCCTCTACGAGCAGTACTTC
CDR3 protein: CASSLEGGPSGRALYEQYF

clone size: -
J gene: TRBJ1-2
D gene: TRBD1
V gene: TRBV18
CDR3 DNA: TGTGCCAGCTCACCAGAGAGGGGGCAAGGCTACACCTTC
CDR3 protein: CASSPERGQGYTF

clone size: once
J gene: TRBJ2-1
D gene: TRBD2
V gene: TRBV5-4
CDR3 DNA: TGTGCCAGCAGCTTGGCAGCGGGAAGGAATGAGCAGTTCTTC
CDR3 protein: CASSLAAGRNEQFF

clone size: few
J gene: TRBJ2-1
D gene: TRBD1
V gene: TRBV4-3
CDR3 DNA: TGCGCCAGCAGCCAAGATGTCGGGACAGGGTGGGAGGAGCAGTTCTTC
CDR3 protein: CASSQDVGTGWEEQFF

clone size: -
J gene: TRBJ2-5
D gene: TRBD1
V gene: TRBV10-2
CDR3 DNA: TGCGCCAGCAGTGAGGCAGACAGGGGGTTTGGGACCCAGTACTTC
CDR3 protein: CASSEADRGFGTQYF

clone size: -
J gene: TRBJ2-5
D gene: -
V gene: TRBV7-9
CDR3 DNA: TGTGCCAGCAGCTTGGGCGAAGAGACCCAGTACTTC
CDR3 protein: CASSLGEETQYF

clone size: -
J gene: TRBJ2-3
D gene: TRBD2
V gene: TRBV18
CDR3 DNA: TGTGCCAGCTCACCAACGACTTCAGGGAGGGGTTATACGCAGTATTTT
CDR3 protein: CASSPTTSGRGYTQYF

clone size: -
J gene: TRBJ2-7
D gene: -
V gene: TRBV6-5
CDR3 DNA: TGTGCCAGCAGCTTCACTACGCCCATTTACGAGCAGTACTTC
CDR3 protein: CASSFTTPIYEQYF

clone size: -
J gene: TRBJ2-7
D gene: -
V gene: TRBV7-2
CDR3 DNA: TGTGCCAGCAGCTTAGATGCAGGCTACGAGCAGTACTTC
CDR3 protein: CASSLDAGYEQYF

clone size: -
J gene: TRBJ2-3
D gene: -
V gene: TRBV7-9
CDR3 DNA: TGTTCCAGCAGCTTTGCTGGGGGCCATACGCAGTATTTT
CDR3 protein: CSSSFAGGHTQYF

clone size: -
J gene: TRBJ2-1
D gene: -
V gene: TRBV21-1
CDR3 DNA: TGTGCCAGCAGCAAGGTGGACAGGGCCTACAATGAGCAGTTCTTC
CDR3 protein: CASSKVDRAYNEQFF

clone size: -
J gene: TRBJ2-1
D gene: -
V gene: TRBV11-2
CDR3 DNA: TGTGCCAGCAGCCGGGAGTACCCCAACAATGAGCAGTTCTTC
CDR3 protein: CASSREYPNNEQFF

clone size: -
J gene: TRBJ2-3
D gene: TRBD1
V gene: TRBV10-3
CDR3 DNA: TGTGCCATCAGTGAGCCCAAACAGGGGGCAGGAGATACGCAGTATTTT
CDR3 protein: CAISEPKQGAGDTQYF